The rows below give T cell receptor beta chains drawn from one sample of a study of cytomegalovirus exposure and HLA in healthy donors. The data were produced by immunoSEQ multiplex PCR, yet TCRdb's version contains in-frame clones alone and is incomplete. The sample has about 160,000 clones, roughly 80% seen once. Material: PBMCs. Receptor source: a man aged 25-45 years in good health and CMV-seronegative. The CDR3 runs from the conserved cysteine through the conserved F or W. A D gene is named only where the DNA matches it firmly. Not all rows give a size; the values are once, few, many and, for expanded clones, a class.

J | size | D | V | CDR3 | DNA
TRBJ1-2 | . | . | TRBV6-5 | CATRLGQNYGYTF | TGTGCCACGAGGTTGGGGCAGAACTATGGCTACACCTTC
TRBJ1-1 | . | TRBD1 | TRBV2 | CASGPVGTAREF | TGTGCCAGCGGTCCTGTCGGGACAGCCCGGGAGTTT
TRBJ2-1 | . | TRBD1 | TRBV6-6 | CASSYSGEGAGEQFF | TGTGCCAGCAGTTACTCGGGTGAGGGGGCAGGTGAGCAGTTCTTC
TRBJ1-4 | . | TRBD1 | TRBV5-4 | CASSSPMAGQMEKLFF | TGTGCCAGCAGCTCCCCCATGGCGGGACAGATGGAAAAACTGTTTTTT
TRBJ1-4 | . | . | TRBV28 | CASGTQGAEKLFF | TGTGCCAGTGGGACTCAGGGTGCAGAAAAACTGTTTTTT
TRBJ1-3 | once | . | TRBV11-3 | CASSSSGDSGNTIYF | TGTGCCAGCAGCTCTTCAGGGGACTCTGGAAACACCATATATTTT
TRBJ1-2 | . | . | TRBV30 | CAWRDSNYYGYTF | TGTGCCTGGAGAGACAGCAACTACTATGGCTACACCTTC
TRBJ2-3 | . | . | TRBV25-1 | CASRGGQTDTQYF | TGTGCCAGCAGGGGCGGACAGACAGATACGCAGTATTTT
TRBJ2-7 | . | . | TRBV30 | CAWSVRTRDSSYEQYF | TGTGCCTGGAGTGTTAGGACCCGGGACTCTTCCTACGAGCAGTACTTC
TRBJ2-5 | . | . | TRBV11-3 | CASSPGIQETQYF | TGTGCCAGCAGCCCAGGAATCCAAGAGACCCAGTACTTC
TRBJ2-7 | . | TRBD1 | TRBV18 | CASSHGQGNRFSYEQYF | TGTGCCAGCTCACATGGACAGGGCAATCGTTTCTCTTACGAGCAGTACTTC
TRBJ1-4 | . | TRBD1 | TRBV7-9 | CASSKRTGMELFF | TGTGCCAGCAGCAAGCGGACAGGGATGGAACTGTTTTTT
TRBJ1-1 | . | TRBD1 | TRBV28 | CASSPSGQGAEAFF | TGTGCCAGCAGTCCCTCGGGACAGGGGGCTGAAGCTTTCTTT
TRBJ1-2 | . | TRBD1 | TRBV10-3 | CASKGADGTESCYTF | TGTGCCTCAAAGGGAGCGGACGGGACAGAGTCCTGCTACACCTTC
TRBJ2-2 | . | . | TRBV27 | CASRIRLDGELFF | TGTGCCAGCAGGATAAGACTTGACGGGGAGCTGTTTTTT
TRBJ1-2 | . | TRBD1 | TRBV27 | CASSRQGGDYGYTF | TGTGCCAGCAGTCGACAGGGCGGCGACTATGGCTACACCTTC
TRBJ2-2 | . | TRBD2 | TRBV10-1 | CASSEPSGSNTGELFF | TGCGCCAGCAGTGAGCCTAGCGGGAGTAACACCGGGGAGCTGTTTTTT
TRBJ2-5 | . | . | TRBV6-5 | CASRGDGTLQETQYF | TGTGCCAGCAGAGGGGACGGGACACTACAAGAGACCCAGTACTTC
TRBJ2-7 | once | TRBD2 | TRBV5-6 | CASSSGGGYEQYF | TGTGCCAGCAGCAGCGGGGGGGGATACGAGCAGTACTTC
TRBJ2-7 | . | TRBD1 | TRBV11-1 | CASSTRTGGLYEQYF | TGTGCCAGCAGCACCCGGACAGGAGGACTCTACGAGCAGTACTTC
TRBJ1-4 | . | TRBD1 | TRBV16 | CASSQPGTAEKLFF | TGTGCCAGCAGCCAACCGGGGACAGCTGAAAAACTGTTTTTT
TRBJ2-7 | . | TRBD1 | TRBV29-1 | CSVVGTDSYEQYF | TGCAGCGTTGTTGGGACAGACTCCTACGAGCAGTACTTC
TRBJ1-2 | . | TRBD1 | TRBV7-2 | CASSPQGQGYGYTF | TGTGCCAGCAGCCCCCAGGGACAGGGGTATGGCTACACCTTC
TRBJ1-1 | . | . | TRBV7-9 | CASSLGGTGIAEAFF | TGTGCCAGCAGCTTGGGCGGGACGGGAATCGCTGAAGCTTTCTTT
TRBJ1-5 | . | TRBD1 | TRBV7-9 | CASSLASPRGPNQPQHF | TGTGCCAGCAGCTTAGCAAGTCCCAGGGGGCCTAATCAGCCCCAGCATTTT
TRBJ2-1 | . | TRBD2 | TRBV18 | CASSARLAGNSTYNEQFF | TGTGCCAGCTCAGCCCGACTAGCGGGGAATTCTACCTACAATGAGCAGTTCTTC
TRBJ1-1 | . | TRBD1 | TRBV7-3 | CASSPTGGRPDAAFF | TGTGCCAGCAGCCCGACAGGGGGCAGGCCTGATGCGGCTTTCTTT
TRBJ1-1 | . | . | TRBV4-1 | CASSLLPAGNTEAFF | TGCGCCAGCAGCCTCCTACCAGCAGGGAACACTGAAGCTTTCTTT
TRBJ2-1 | . | TRBD1 | TRBV7-2 | CASRRAGTGWSNEQFF | TGTGCCAGCAGACGGGCCGGGACAGGGTGGAGCAATGAGCAGTTCTTC